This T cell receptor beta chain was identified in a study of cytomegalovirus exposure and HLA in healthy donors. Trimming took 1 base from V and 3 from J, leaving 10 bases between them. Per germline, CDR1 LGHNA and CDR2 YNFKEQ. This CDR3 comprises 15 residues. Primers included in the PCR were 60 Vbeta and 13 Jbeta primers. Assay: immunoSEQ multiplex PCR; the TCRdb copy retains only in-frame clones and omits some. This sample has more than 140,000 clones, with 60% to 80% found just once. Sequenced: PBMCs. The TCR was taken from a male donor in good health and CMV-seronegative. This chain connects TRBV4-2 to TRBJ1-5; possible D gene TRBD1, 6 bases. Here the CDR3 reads CASSQGQANNQPQHF. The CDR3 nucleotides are TGTGCCAGCAGCCAAGGACAGGCAAACAATCAGCCCCAGCATTTT.